This T cell receptor (beta chain) derives from a study of control samples from healthy donors and cancer patients (dated by TCRdb to about 2020). For this clone: What antigen it recognizes has not been identified. No base quality information exists; no much larger clone differs at one position.

The library was made by the immunoSEQ multiplex PCR assay. TCRdb mirrors the immuneACCESS table, restricted to in-frame sequences. Some clones are absent from its copies; in checked studies, under half trace to an unresolved V gene, and the reason for the others is unknown. This sample holds around 85,000 clones; around 94% were observed only once. The ten largest clones take up approximately 4.8% of the sample. From the cysteine through the phenylalanine, the CDR3 covers 15 amino acids. CDR3 DNA is the only sequence kept; it has 45 bases, read in frame from the first base. V is cut by 5 bases and J by 1 base, and the space between the germline ends is 14 bases. CDR1 and CDR2 are read off the germline V gene (reference sequence) as LNHDA and SQIVND.

This clonotype was sampled from a woman younger than 35 in good health. The rearranged segments are TRBV19 and TRBJ1-1; the D gene remains uncertain. Sequenced input: blood. The bases read TGTGCCAGTAGTGGGTACAGCTGGGGGAACACTGAAGCTTTCTTT. This encodes CASSGYSWGNTEAFF.